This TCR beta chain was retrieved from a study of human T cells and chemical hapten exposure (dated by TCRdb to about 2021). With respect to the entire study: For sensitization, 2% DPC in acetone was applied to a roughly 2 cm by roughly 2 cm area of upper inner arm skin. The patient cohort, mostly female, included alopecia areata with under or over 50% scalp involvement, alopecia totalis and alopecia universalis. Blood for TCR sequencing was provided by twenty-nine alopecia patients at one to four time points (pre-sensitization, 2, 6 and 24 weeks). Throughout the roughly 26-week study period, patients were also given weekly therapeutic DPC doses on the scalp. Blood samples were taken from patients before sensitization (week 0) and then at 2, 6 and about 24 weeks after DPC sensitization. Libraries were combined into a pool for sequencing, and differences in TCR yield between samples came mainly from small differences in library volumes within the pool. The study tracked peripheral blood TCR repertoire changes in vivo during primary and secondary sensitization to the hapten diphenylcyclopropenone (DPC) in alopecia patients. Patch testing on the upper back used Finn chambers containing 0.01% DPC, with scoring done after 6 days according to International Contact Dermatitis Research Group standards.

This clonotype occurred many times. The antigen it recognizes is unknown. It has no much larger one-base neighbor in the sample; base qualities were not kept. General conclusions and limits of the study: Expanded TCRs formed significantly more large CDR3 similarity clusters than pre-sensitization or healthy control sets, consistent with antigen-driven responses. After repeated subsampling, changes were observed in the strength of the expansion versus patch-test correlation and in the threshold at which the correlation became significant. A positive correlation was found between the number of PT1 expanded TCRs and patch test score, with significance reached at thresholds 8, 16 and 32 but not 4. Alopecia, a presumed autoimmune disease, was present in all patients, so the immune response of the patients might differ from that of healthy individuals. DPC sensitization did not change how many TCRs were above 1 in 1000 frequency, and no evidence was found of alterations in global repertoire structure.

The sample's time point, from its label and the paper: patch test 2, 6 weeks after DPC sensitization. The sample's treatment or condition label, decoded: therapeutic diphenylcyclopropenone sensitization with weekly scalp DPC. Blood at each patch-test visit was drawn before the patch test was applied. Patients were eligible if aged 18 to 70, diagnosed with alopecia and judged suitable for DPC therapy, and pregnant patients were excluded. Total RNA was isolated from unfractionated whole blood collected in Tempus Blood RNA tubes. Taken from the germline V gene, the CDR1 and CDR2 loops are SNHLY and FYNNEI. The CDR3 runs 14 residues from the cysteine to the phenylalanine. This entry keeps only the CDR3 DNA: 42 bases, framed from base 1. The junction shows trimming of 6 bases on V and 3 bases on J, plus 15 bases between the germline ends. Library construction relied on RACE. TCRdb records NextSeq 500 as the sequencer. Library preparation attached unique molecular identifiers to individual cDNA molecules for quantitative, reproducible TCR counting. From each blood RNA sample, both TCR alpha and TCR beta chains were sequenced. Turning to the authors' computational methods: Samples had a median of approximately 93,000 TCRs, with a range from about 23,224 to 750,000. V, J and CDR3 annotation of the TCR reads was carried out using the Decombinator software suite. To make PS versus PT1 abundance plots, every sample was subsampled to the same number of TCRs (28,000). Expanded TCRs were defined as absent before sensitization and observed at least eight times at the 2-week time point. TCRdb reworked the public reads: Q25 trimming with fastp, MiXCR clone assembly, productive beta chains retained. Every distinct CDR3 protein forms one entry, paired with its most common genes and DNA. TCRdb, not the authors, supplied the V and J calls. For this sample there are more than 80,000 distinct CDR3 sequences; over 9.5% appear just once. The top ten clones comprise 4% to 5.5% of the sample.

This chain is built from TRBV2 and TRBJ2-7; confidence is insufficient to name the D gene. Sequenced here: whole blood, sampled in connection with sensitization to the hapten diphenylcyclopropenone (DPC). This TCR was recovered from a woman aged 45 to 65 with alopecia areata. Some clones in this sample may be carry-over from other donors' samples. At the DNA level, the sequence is TGTGCCAGCAGCCTTATTTTGCCCGGCTACGAGCAGTACTTC. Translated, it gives CASSLILPGYEQYF.